These 16 T cell receptor beta chains came from one sample sequenced in a study of blood T cell repertoires in COVID-19. Profiling relied on immunoSEQ multiplex PCR, and the TCRdb table lists in-frame clones only, not all of them. There are 250,000 to 350,000 clones in the sample; about nine tenths occur only once, and about 11% lies in the top ten. The sample was peripheral blood. These receptors all come from a woman in her thirties with COVID-19, enrolled during active disease.

V gene TRBV5-5 combines with J gene TRBJ2-1; D is perhaps TRBD2 (6 bases). This CDR3 has 15 amino acids. The V end was cut by 2 bases, the J end by 2 bases, with 11 bases between. Germline loops: CDR1 SGHKS, CDR2 YYEKEE (reference sequence). For the CDR3, the DNA is TGTGCCAGCAGCTTCGACGGGAGTGCCTACAATGAGCAGTTCTTC. Translating it yields CASSFDGSAYNEQFF.

The chain employs TRBV2 and TRBJ2-2; 13 bases are a match to TRBD2. V shed 3 bases and J 8 bases; nucleotides not matched to a gene: 9. Looked up from germline, CDR1 is SNHLY and CDR2 is FYNNEI. The CDR3 has 17 amino acids. This CDR3 is CASSDFGLAGVIGELFF. The CDR3 DNA reads TGTGCCAGCAGTGACTTCGGACTAGCGGGAGTGATAGGGGAGCTGTTTTTT. Full variable domain (rest looked up from reference TRBV2 and TRBJ2-2): EPEVTQTPSHQVTQMGQEVILRCVPISNHLYFYWYRQILGQKVEFLVSFYNNEISEKSEIFDDQFSVERPDGSNFTLKIRSTKLEDSAMYFCASSDFGLAGVIGELFFGEGSRLTVL.

This chain links TRBV28 with TRBJ2-1; TRBD2 is a possible D gene (6 bases). The ends were cut back, 6 bases at V and 8 bases at J, with 17 bases in the middle. This CDR3 has 14 amino acids. Looked up from germline, CDR1 is MDHEN and CDR2 is SYDVKM. The CDR3 here is CASRPGDGGDEQFF. The CDR3, as DNA: TGTGCCAGCAGGCCCGGGGACGGGGGAGATGAGCAGTTCTTC.

This sequence joins TRBV12-3 or TRBV12-4 and TRBJ2-1, with D perhaps matching TRBD2 (5 bases). The V end was cut by 7 bases, the J end by 7 bases, with 11 bases between. The CDR3 totals 12 residues. CDR3 sequence reads: CASTLRGNEQFF. The CDR3 DNA follows: TGTGCCAGCACCCTTCGGGGAAATGAGCAGTTCTTC.

In nucleotides, the CDR3 is TGTGCCAGCAGCGCCCAGGGCAGTTGGGGCTACGAGCAGTACTTC. Its protein product is CASSAQGSWGYEQYF. The chain combines TRBV11-2 with TRBJ2-7; perhaps TRBD1 as D (5 bases). Germline CDR1 is SGHAT and CDR2 is FQNNGV. CDR3 size: 15 residues. Trimming removed 5 bases at V and 3 bases at J, with 17 bases between.

The rearrangement joins TRBV10-2 to TRBJ2-1; TRBD2 is a possible D gene (6 bases). Trimming left V 7 bases short and J 7 bases short, with 17 bases between. The CDR3 is 14 amino acids. Per germline, CDR1 WSHSY and CDR2 SAAADI. The chain's CDR3 is CASTPAGSGNEQFF. CDR3 nucleotides: TGCGCCAGCACCCCTGCCGGGAGCGGGAATGAGCAGTTCTTC.

V is TRBV27 and J is TRBJ1-1; D gene uncertain. The CDR3 is made up of 13 amino acids. Per germline, CDR1 MNHEY and CDR2 SMNVEV (reference sequence). V lost 1 base and J 1 base, leaving 4 bases between the germline ends. CDR3: CASSLWPNTEAFF. In DNA, the CDR3 is TGTGCCAGCAGTTTATGGCCGAACACTGAAGCTTTCTTT.

V and J are TRBV14 and TRBJ2-1; D possibly corresponds to TRBD2 (6 bases). The V gene's germline CDR1 is SGHDN and CDR2 FVKESK. V was clipped by 7 bases and J by 8 bases, with 18 bases between them. The CDR3 runs to 14 residues. The CDR3 spells CASTTHTSTDEQFF. The CDR3 region has the DNA TGTGCCAGCACCACGCATACTAGCACCGATGAGCAGTTCTTC.

The V and J genes are TRBV27 and TRBJ2-7; 13 bases line up with TRBD2. The CDR3 is 16 residues long. The germline V gene encodes CDR1 MNHEY and CDR2 SMNVEV (reference sequence). With 2 bases clipped from V and 2 bases from J, the junction kept 3 bases outside the gene matches. The CDR3 is CASSLEGTSGTYEQYF. Here the CDR3 DNA reads TGTGCCAGCAGTTTAGAGGGGACTAGCGGGACCTACGAGCAGTACTTC.

This chain connects TRBV28 to TRBJ2-4; D possibly corresponds to TRBD2 (5 bases). The CDR3 length is 20 residues. Trimming pared 3 bases from V and 0 bases from J, leaving 24 bases between. Germline-derived CDR1 and CDR2 are MDHEN and SYDVKM. The CDR3 sequence: CASSFPLRRGSGIAKNIQYF. In DNA form, the CDR3 reads TGTGCCAGCAGTTTTCCGCTGCGACGGGGTAGTGGAATAGCCAAAAACATTCAGTACTTC.

V usage is TRBV9 and J usage is TRBJ1-2; 9 bases agree with TRBD1. Trimming removed 4 bases from V and 8 bases from J; junction bases left unmatched: 6. The germline V gene encodes CDR1 SGDLS and CDR2 YYNGEE. The CDR3 extends over 13 amino acids. CDR3 bases: TGTGCCAGCAGCTCAGGACAGGGGTGGGGCTACACCTTC. This encodes CASSSGQGWGYTF.

V and J are TRBV6-5 and TRBJ1-2; 10 bases match TRBD1. Trimming cost V 6 bases and J 6 bases; bases outside gene matches: 4. The germline V gene encodes CDR1 MNHEY and CDR2 SVGAGI. The CDR3 spans 13 residues. The CDR3 DNA follows: TGTGCCAGCAGACGGACAGGGGGGCATGGCTACACCTTC. It is translated as CASRRTGGHGYTF.

The sample holds one count of this clone. J is TRBJ2-7 and V is TRBV29-1, with D possibly TRBD1 on 7 matching bases. The CDR3 has 12 residues. V was trimmed by 4 bases and J by 4 bases, leaving 11 bases between them. Germline V CDR1 and CDR2: SQVTM, ANQGSEA. In DNA, the CDR3 is TGCAGCGTTGTCCCAGGGGGGTACGAGCAGTACTTC. It yields the protein CSVVPGGYEQYF.

The chain recombines TRBV11-2 with TRBJ2-7; 9 bases are a match to TRBD1. Germline assignment: CDR1 SGHAT and CDR2 FQNNGV. The CDR3 contains 15 residues. The ends lost 5 bases at V and 4 bases at J; junction bases unmatched: 9. CDR3 nucleotides: TGTGCCAGCAGCGATTCCACAGGGGGCCCGTACGAGCAGTACTTC. It translates to CASSDSTGGPYEQYF.

The genes are TRBV10-2 and TRBJ2-3; TRBD2 matches 9 bases. Germline V gene sequence: CDR1 WSHSY, CDR2 SAAADI. The CDR3 totals 16 residues. V dropped 6 bases and J dropped 4; count of bases not matched to a gene: 11. This chain's CDR3 is CASSRFSGRSSDTQYF. The CDR3 DNA sequence: TGCGCCAGCAGCAGGTTTAGCGGGAGATCCTCAGATACGCAGTATTTT.

J is TRBJ1-2 and V is TRBV7-9; D gene ambiguous. V was pared by 0 bases and J by 8 bases, with 7 bases between. CDR3 size: 12 residues. Germline loops: CDR1 SEHNR, CDR2 FQNEAQ (reference sequence). CDR3 DNA: TGTGCCAGCAGCTTAGCCCAAGAGGGCTACACCTTC. It encodes CASSLAQEGYTF.